The 27 T cell receptor beta chains reported below all come from one sample, sequenced in a study of blood T cell repertoires in COVID-19 (dated by TCRdb to about 2020). The library was built by means of the immunoSEQ multiplex PCR assay. TCRdb mirrors the immuneACCESS table, restricted to in-frame sequences. Some clones are absent from its copies; in checked studies, under half trace to an unresolved V gene, and the reason for the others is unknown. The sample includes roughly 210,000 clones, with around four fifths observed a single time. About 10% of the sample rests with the top ten. The specimen was peripheral blood. The receptor source for this set is a woman of 80 years or more with COVID-19, enrolled during active disease.

The chain links TRBV5-1 to TRBJ2-3, with TRBD2 identical over 10 bases. The V segment lost 4 bases and the J segment 3 bases; nucleotides outside the gene matches: 5. CDR1 SGHRS and CDR2 YFSETQ come from the germline V gene. This CDR3 has 15 amino acids. CDR3 region: CASSQRGGGTDTQYF. The DNA for the CDR3 is TGCGCCAGCAGCCAGCGGGGGGGCGGAACAGATACGCAGTATTTT.

The genes are TRBV29-1 and TRBJ1-6, with D perhaps matching TRBD1 (5 bases). The CDR3 covers 12 residues. Germline CDR1 reads SQVTM; CDR2 reads ANQGSEA. DNA of the CDR3: TGCAGAGACAGCCGCTATAATTCACCCCTCCACTTT. Translation gives CRDSRYNSPLHF.

The CDR3 protein is CASSRLAGGSSTDTQYF. CDR3 bases: TGTGCCAGCAGCCGACTAGCGGGGGGGTCTAGCACAGATACGCAGTATTTT. The V and J genes are TRBV2 and TRBJ2-3, with 14 bases matching TRBD2. The germline V gene has CDR1 SNHLY and CDR2 FYNNEI. This CDR3 comprises 17 residues. V was pared by 6 bases and J by 0 bases, with 5 bases of the junction left unmatched.

This chain connects TRBV27 to TRBJ1-1, with 7 bases aligning to TRBD1. The CDR3 length is 16 residues. V was clipped by 3 bases and J by 0 bases; unmatched bases: 7. Looked up from germline, CDR1 is MNHEY and CDR2 is SMNVEV (reference sequence). CDR3 bases: TGTGCCAGCAGTTTGGGACAGCCCAAATTGAACACTGAAGCTTTCTTT. Protein: CASSLGQPKLNTEAFF.

As concerns this clone: The sample carries other DNA sequences with the same CDR3. The V gene is TRBV18, the J gene TRBJ2-7, with 9 bases aligning to TRBD1. Germline CDR1 and CDR2: KGHSH and LQKENI. Trimming at V came to 3 bases and at J to 4 bases, leaving 4 bases not matched to a gene. The CDR3 extends over 14 amino acids. DNA of the CDR3: TGTGCCAGCTCACCGGGACAGGGTGCTTACGAGCAGTACTTC. It is translated as CASSPGQGAYEQYF.

This clone came up a few times. The chain links TRBV6-5 to TRBJ1-4; D unresolved. CDR3 length equals 11 residues. V lost 8 bases to trimming and J lost 7 bases, with 8 bases between them. Germline V lookup: CDR1 MNHEY, CDR2 SVGAGI. CDR3 sequence: CASVPSEKLFF. The DNA for the CDR3 is TGTGCCAGCGTGCCGAGTGAAAAACTGTTTTTT.

J is TRBJ2-3 and V is TRBV6-4; tentatively, D is TRBD2 (6 bases). Germline V gene sequence: CDR1 MRHNA, CDR2 SNTAGT. Trimming took off 3 bases at V and 5 bases at J, with 12 bases between the two ends. The CDR3 contains 14 residues. The DNA of the CDR3 is TGTGCCAGCAGTGAAGGTGGAGGGAAAGATACGCAGTATTTT. Translation gives CASSEGGGKDTQYF.

The rearrangement joins TRBV3-1 (or the pseudogene TRBV3-2) to TRBJ2-3; 8 nucleotides match TRBD2. Trimming cost V 4 bases and J 5 bases; bases outside gene matches: 8. Germline CDR1 and CDR2: LGHDT and YNNKEL (reference sequence). The CDR3 runs 15 residues. The DNA of the CDR3 is TGTGCCAGCAGCCCGGGGGGCGGGGGGAAAGATACGCAGTATTTT. Its protein is CASSPGGGGKDTQYF.

To note about this clone: Other DNA sequences in the sample encode the same CDR3. CDR3 sequence (DNA): TGTGCCAGCAGCCGCACTAGCGGTGGCACAGATACGCAGTATTTT. Translating it yields CASSRTSGGTDTQYF. The J gene is TRBJ2-3, the V gene TRBV7-9; TRBD2 agrees at 8 bases. V shed 5 bases, J shed 1 base, and the junction held 5 bases outside the gene matches. Germline values: CDR1 SEHNR, CDR2 FQNEAQ (reference sequence). This CDR3 has 15 amino acids.

The CDR3 protein is CASSLKGGRTGSDYGYTF. CDR3 bases: TGTGCCAGCAGCTTAAAGGGGGGGAGGACAGGGTCGGACTATGGCTACACCTTC. The chain carries TRBV7-9 and TRBJ1-2; 8 nucleotides match TRBD1. This CDR3 spans 18 amino acids. V gave up 2 bases and J gave up 3 bases; unmatched junction bases: 14. Germline assignment: CDR1 SEHNR and CDR2 FQNEAQ (reference sequence). Full variable domain (rest looked up from reference TRBV7-9 and TRBJ1-2): DTGVSQNPRHKITKRGQNVTFRCDPISEHNRLYWYRQTLGQGPEFLTYFQNEAQLEKSRLLSDRFSAERPKGSFSTLEIQRTEQGDSAMYLCASSLKGGRTGSDYGYTFGSGTRLTVV.

This clone was picked up one time. The DNA of the CDR3 is TGTGCCAGCAGCCCCGGACAGGGTACAGATACGCAGTATTTT. Translation gives CASSPGQGTDTQYF. The chain links TRBV5-4 to TRBJ2-3; 8 nucleotides agree with TRBD1. V dropped 4 bases and J dropped 3; count of bases not matched to a gene: 4. CDR1 is SGHNT and CDR2 is YYREEE in the germline V gene (reference sequence). This CDR3 contains 14 residues.

The gene calls are TRBV7-2 and TRBJ1-1, with D uncertain. V lost 2 bases and J lost 6, with 7 bases in between. The germline gives CDR1 SGHTA, CDR2 FQGNSA. This CDR3 contains 12 residues. The CDR3 protein is CASSLQVPEAFF. The CDR3 DNA follows: TGTGCCAGCAGCTTACAGGTGCCTGAAGCTTTCTTT. The variable domain in full, with the rest retrieved from reference TRBV7-2 and TRBJ1-1, is GAGVSQSPSNKVTEKGKDVELRCDPISGHTALYWYRQSLGQGLEFLIYFQGNSAPDKSGLPSDRFSAERTGGSVSTLTIQRTQQEDSAVYLCASSLQVPEAFFGQGTRLTVV.

The J gene is TRBJ1-3, the V gene TRBV9, with D maybe TRBD1 (6 bases). V was cut by 3 bases and J by 2 bases, with 15 bases left in between. The CDR3 spans 16 residues. Looked up from germline, CDR1 is SGDLS and CDR2 is YYNGEE. Written as DNA, the CDR3 is TGTGCCAGCAGCGAGGGACACAAAGCGGCTGGAAACACCATATATTTT. Protein sequence: CASSEGHKAAGNTIYF.

This chain joins TRBV5-1 and TRBJ2-2; D gene uncertain. Trimming took off 4 bases at V and 0 bases at J, with 7 bases between the two ends. The CDR3 runs 14 residues. Germline-derived CDR1 and CDR2 are SGHRS and YFSETQ. The CDR3 DNA sequence: TGCGCCAGCAGCCTTAACTCGAACACCGGGGAGCTGTTTTTT. Its translation is CASSLNSNTGELFF.

The chain joins TRBV5-5 to TRBJ2-3; D ambiguous. There are 16 residues in the CDR3. V was shortened by 5 bases and J by 2 bases, with 18 bases between the two germline ends. In germline, CDR1 is SGHKS, CDR2 YYEKEE (reference sequence). This CDR3 is CASRIGASESTDTQYF. CDR3 bases: TGTGCCAGCAGAATCGGTGCCTCCGAATCCACAGATACGCAGTATTTT.

The V and J genes are TRBV28 and TRBJ1-5; D gene uncertain. CDR3 length: 15 amino acids. The V gene lost 5 bases and the J gene lost 1 base, with 12 bases spanning the gap. Per the germline V gene, CDR1 is MDHEN and CDR2 is SYDVKM. The CDR3: CASSRDTFSNQPQHF. CDR3 DNA: TGTGCCAGCAGTCGTGACACCTTCAGCAATCAGCCCCAGCATTTT.

This clone was observed once. The V and J genes are TRBV7-3 and TRBJ2-5; maybe TRBD2 (6 bases). This CDR3 is 15 amino acids long. V lost 5 bases and J 1 base, leaving 14 bases between the germline ends. The V gene's germline CDR1 is SGHTA and CDR2 FQGTGA. CDR3 coding DNA: TGTGCCAGCAGCCCGTATAGCGGCCTCCAAGAGACCCAGTACTTC. Residues: CASSPYSGLQETQYF.

The chain couples TRBV9 to TRBJ2-3, with TRBD2 matching 7 bases. The V segment lost 4 bases and the J segment 0 bases; nucleotides outside the gene matches: 5. Germline V gene data show CDR1 as SGDLS and CDR2 as YYNGEE. The CDR3 has 15 amino acids. The CDR3 nucleotides are TGTGCCAGCAGCTTCTCGGGGGGTAGCACAGATACGCAGTATTTT. Encoded protein: CASSFSGGSTDTQYF.

V and J are TRBV29-1 and TRBJ2-1, with D unclear. V lost 5 bases, J lost 8 bases, and 13 bases lay in between. This CDR3 has 12 residues. Germline CDR1 SQVTM, CDR2 ANQGSEA. The CDR3 nucleotides read TGCAGCGTTTTACTCCACTCCGATGAGCAGTTCTTC. It codes for CSVLLHSDEQFF.

This chain joins TRBV28 and TRBJ1-1, with D maybe TRBD1 (5 bases). CDR1 and CDR2 from the germline V gene are MDHEN and SYDVKM. The CDR3 sequence is 12 residues long. Deletions cut 4 bases from V and 5 bases from J, with 8 bases between. For the CDR3, the DNA is TGTGCCAGCAGTTGGGGGGGGACTGAAGCTTTCTTT. Translating it yields CASSWGGTEAFF.

The chain combines TRBV28 with TRBJ1-4; possible D gene TRBD1, 5 bases. CDR3 size: 15 residues. The V and J ends lost 8 bases and 7 bases respectively, with 20 bases between them. Germline-derived CDR1 and CDR2 are MDHEN and SYDVKM. The CDR3 spells CASSLGGIGAEKLFF. The CDR3 nucleotides read TGTGCCAGCTCCTTAGGTGGGATTGGGGCTGAAAAACTGTTTTTT.

The CDR3 here is CASSLVQGGTEAFF. Written as DNA, the CDR3 is TGTGCCAGCAGCTTAGTACAGGGGGGCACTGAAGCTTTCTTT. The chain combines TRBV11-2 with TRBJ1-1, with TRBD1 matching over 8 bases. The ends lost 1 base at V and 4 bases at J; junction bases unmatched: 2. This CDR3 comprises 14 residues. Germline CDR1 is SGHAT and CDR2 is FQNNGV.

This chain connects TRBV7-2 to TRBJ1-1, with a tentative D call TRBD1 (6 bases). This CDR3 contains 14 residues. Trimming left V 5 bases short and J 5 bases short, with 15 bases between. CDR1 SGHTA and CDR2 FQGNSA come from the germline V gene. As DNA, the CDR3 is TGTGCCAGCAGCCGGACAGTCCTGGGGACTGAAGCTTTCTTT. This gives the protein CASSRTVLGTEAFF.

The chain is built from TRBV30 and TRBJ1-1; 7 nucleotides match TRBD1. Germline-derived CDR1 and CDR2 are GTSNPN and SVGIG (reference sequence). The length of the CDR3 is 14 residues. J gave up 4 bases and V 2 bases, and 7 bases lay outside the gene matches. In DNA, the CDR3 is TGTGCCTGGAGTCCGGGAGGGGGCGTCACTGAAGCTTTCTTT. Translating it yields CAWSPGGGVTEAFF.

The rearrangement joins TRBV19 to TRBJ2-6, with D unclear. Germline CDR1 reads LNHDA; CDR2 reads SQIVND (reference sequence). The CDR3 has 16 amino acids. V lost 2 bases to trimming and J lost 3 bases, with 11 bases between them. The CDR3 nucleotides are TGTGCCAGTAGTATAAGGCGTGGGCTTGGGGCCAACGTCCTGACTTTC. Protein: CASSIRRGLGANVLTF.

The J gene is TRBJ1-1, the V gene TRBV6-5; no clear D gene. The CDR3 has 12 residues. Germline values: CDR1 MNHEY, CDR2 SVGAGI. V lost 8 bases and J lost 7, with 14 bases in between. The CDR3 DNA sequence: TGTGCCAGCGGCCTTTTCGGACTTGAAGCTTTCTTT. Translating gives CASGLFGLEAFF.

This sequence joins TRBV3-1 (or the pseudogene TRBV3-2) and TRBJ2-1; 7 bases agree with TRBD1. Germline assignment: CDR1 LGHDT and CDR2 YNNKEL (reference sequence). The CDR3 has 14 residues. V gave up 4 bases and J gave up 6 bases; unmatched junction bases: 6. The CDR3 DNA is TGTGCCAGCAGCCCAGGGACAGACCTCAATGAGCAGTTCTTC. This sequence encodes CASSPGTDLNEQFF.